One and the same sample provided the 30 T cell receptor beta chains below, sequenced in a study of blood T cell repertoires in COVID-19. Profiled with immunoSEQ multiplex PCR; TCRdb holds only in-frame clones, not every one. The table lists about 340,000 clones, around 82% of them singletons, with about 2.7% in the top ten. The specimen sequenced was peripheral blood. These receptors were obtained from a young man with active or convalescent COVID-19.

CDR3 region: CASSPFMGAGEKLFF. CDR3 nucleotide sequence: TGTGCCAGCAGCCCCTTTATGGGGGCCGGAGAAAAACTGTTTTTT. The J gene is TRBJ1-4, the V gene TRBV11-2, with D perhaps TRBD1 (6 bases). Germline V gives CDR1 SGHAT, CDR2 FQNNGV. The CDR3 is made up of 15 amino acids. Trimming shortened V by 5 bases and J by 8 bases, and 18 bases separated the two germline ends.

The CDR3 loop reads CASSSGRQISTDTQYF. As DNA, the CDR3 is TGCGCCAGCAGCTCAGGTCGACAGATAAGCACAGATACGCAGTATTTT. The V gene is TRBV5-1, the J gene TRBJ2-3; D might be TRBD1 (5 bases). CDR3 length: 16 residues. Trimming took 3 bases from V and 0 from J, leaving 14 bases between them. Germline V gene data show CDR1 as SGHRS and CDR2 as YFSETQ.

The chain carries TRBV12-3 or TRBV12-4 and TRBJ2-7, with D unresolved. The CDR3 totals 11 residues. V lost 1 base to trimming and J lost 6 bases, with 4 bases between them. Here the CDR3 DNA reads TGTGCCAGCAGTTTAGTCGGCGAGCAGTACTTC. Its translation: CASSLVGEQYF.

The V call is TRBV6-5, the J call TRBJ2-2; D not certain. Trimming left V 8 bases short and J 1 base short, with 11 bases between. This CDR3 is 14 amino acids long. Germline-derived CDR1 and CDR2 are MNHEY and SVGAGI. The CDR3 sequence: CASSLQENTGELFF. Here the CDR3 DNA reads TGTGCCAGCTCTTTGCAGGAGAACACCGGGGAGCTGTTTTTT.

The chain employs TRBV7-2 and TRBJ1-2, with 9 bases fitting TRBD1. The CDR3 contains 17 residues. CDR1 SGHTA and CDR2 FQGNSA come from the germline V gene. Losses at the gene ends were 5 bases for V and 7 bases for J; bases not matched to a gene: 17. CDR3 in amino acids: CASSLLGPGQGGGGYTF. CDR3 bases: TGTGCCAGCAGCCTCCTTGGGCCGGGACAGGGTGGAGGTGGCTACACCTTC.

This clone was seen a handful of times. This chain uses TRBV5-4 with TRBJ2-3, with TRBD2 matching over 8 bases. There are 17 residues in the CDR3. V gave up 4 bases and J gave up 4 bases; unmatched junction bases: 14. Germline V CDR1 and CDR2: SGHNT, YYREEE (reference sequence). The CDR3 DNA follows: TGTGCCAGCAGCCAACGACTGAGCGGGAGTCGGTCAGATACGCAGTATTTT. It specifies CASSQRLSGSRSDTQYF.

The J gene is TRBJ2-1, the V gene TRBV7-9; 10 bases match TRBD1. Per germline, CDR1 SEHNR and CDR2 FQNEAQ (reference sequence). V gave up 5 bases and J gave up 3 bases; unmatched junction bases: 4. The CDR3 spans 15 residues. In DNA form, the CDR3 reads TGTGCCAGCAGCCCGGGACAGGGGTACTACAATGAGCAGTTCTTC. Translation: CASSPGQGYYNEQFF.

The rearrangement joins TRBV6-1 to TRBJ1-1, with TRBD1 identical over 7 bases. Trimming cost V 3 bases and J 1 base; bases outside gene matches: 2. This CDR3 is 14 amino acids long. Germline V gene sequence: CDR1 MNHNS, CDR2 SASEGT. CDR3 DNA: TGTGCCAGCAGTGAGGCAGGGGGGAACACTGAAGCTTTCTTT. This sequence encodes CASSEAGGNTEAFF.

This chain uses TRBV4-1 with TRBJ1-5; no clear D. The CDR3 has 13 amino acids. The germline gives CDR1 MGHRA, CDR2 YSYEKL. Trimming removed 2 bases from V and 11 bases from J, with 13 bases in between. This chain's CDR3 is CASSQRHGGAQHF. The CDR3 DNA reads TGCGCCAGCAGCCAACGACACGGCGGGGCCCAGCATTTT.

The chain recombines TRBV7-2 with TRBJ1-2; D possibly corresponds to TRBD1 (5 bases). Germline CDR1 SGHTA, CDR2 FQGNSA. Trimming cost V 4 bases and J 12 bases, with 18 bases left between them. CDR3 size: 13 residues. CDR3 coding DNA: TGTGCCAGCAGCTCCGGGGGTAGGGGAGCCGACACCTTC. It yields the protein CASSSGGRGADTF.

This chain joins TRBV28 and TRBJ2-7; 9 bases map to TRBD1. This CDR3 comprises 14 residues. Germline V gene sequence: CDR1 MDHEN, CDR2 SYDVKM. V lost 8 bases to trimming and J lost 3 bases; unmatched junction nucleotides: 8. This chain's CDR3 is CASGLQGASYEQYF. The CDR3 bases are TGTGCCAGCGGGTTACAGGGGGCGAGCTACGAGCAGTACTTC.

The rearrangement uses TRBV9 and TRBJ1-2; tentative D call: TRBD1 (6 bases). The CDR3 has 12 amino acids. The V and J ends lost 4 bases and 4 bases respectively, with 8 bases between them. Germline lookup yields CDR1 SGDLS and CDR2 YYNGEE. The CDR3 bases are TGTGCCAGCAGCCGACAGGTCTATGGCTACACCTTC. This gives the protein CASSRQVYGYTF. Based on the CDR3 plus reference TRBV9 and TRBJ1-2, the full variable domain is DSGVTQTPKHLITATGQRVTLRCSPRSGDLSVYWYQQSLDQGLQFLIQYYNGEERAKGNILERFSAQQFPDLHSELNLSSLELGDSALYFCASSRQVYGYTFGSGTRLTVV.

The V gene is TRBV6-1, the J gene TRBJ1-6, with 8 bases aligning to TRBD1. In germline, CDR1 is MNHNS, CDR2 SASEGT. J lost 4 bases, V lost 4 bases, and 6 bases had no gene match. The CDR3 covers 16 residues. The CDR3 DNA follows: TGTGCCAGCAGTGCCCCAGGGGGCAGGTATAATTCACCCCTCCACTTT. It yields the protein CASSAPGGRYNSPLHF.

Of note for this clone: Other nucleotide sequences from this sample produce the same CDR3. This sequence joins TRBV7-2 and TRBJ2-5, with 16 bases matching TRBD2. The CDR3 length is 18 residues. Germline V gene lookup returns CDR1 SGHTA and CDR2 FQGNSA. V trimming: 5 bases; J trimming: 5 bases; junction bases outside the gene matches: 11. DNA of the CDR3: TGTGCCAGCAGCCTCGGGACTAGCGGGAGGGCCAAAGGGGAGACCCAGTACTTC. Translating it yields CASSLGTSGRAKGETQYF.

In this sample, this clone turned up once. V gene TRBV24-1 combines with J gene TRBJ2-1; D perhaps matches TRBD2 (6 bases). CDR3 length equals 11 residues. Germline V lookup: CDR1 KGHDR, CDR2 SFDVKD. Trimming took off 9 bases at V and 6 bases at J, with 8 bases between the two ends. As DNA, the CDR3 is TGTGCCACCTTGGGGGGCAATGAGCAGTTCTTC. Translated: CATLGGNEQFF.

The rearrangement uses TRBV4-2 and TRBJ1-1; 7 bases map to TRBD1. CDR1 is LGHNA, CDR2 YNFKEQ, per germline. CDR3 size: 16 residues. The junction had 11 bases not matched to a gene; V was cut back by 5 bases and J by 2 bases. DNA of the CDR3: TGTGCCAGCAGCTATATTACAACAGGGGCCAACACTGAAGCTTTCTTT. Residues: CASSYITTGANTEAFF.

This sequence joins TRBV7-2 and TRBJ2-1, with TRBD2 matching over 13 bases. Trimming removed 6 bases from V and 6 bases from J; junction bases left unmatched: 11. CDR3 length: 17 amino acids. Germline CDR1 SGHTA, CDR2 FQGNSA. CDR3 loop: CASRWTSGRFLINEQFF. Here the CDR3 DNA reads TGTGCCAGCAGGTGGACTAGCGGGAGATTCTTAATCAATGAGCAGTTCTTC. The whole variable domain, remainder taken from reference TRBV7-2 and TRBJ2-1, is GAGVSQSPSNKVTEKGKDVELRCDPISGHTALYWYRQSLGQGLEFLIYFQGNSAPDKSGLPSDRFSAERTGGSVSTLTIQRTQQEDSAVYLCASRWTSGRFLINEQFFGPGTRLTVL.

J is TRBJ1-2 and V is TRBV9; D perhaps matches TRBD1 (5 bases). Germline V CDR1 and CDR2: SGDLS, YYNGEE. The germline V and J ends were trimmed by 3 bases and 8 bases, with 20 bases remaining between them. The CDR3 length is 15 residues. The CDR3 DNA is TGTGCCAGCAGCGCGAGGCAGGGTCCCCTCCTGGGCTACACCTTC. It translates to CASSARQGPLLGYTF.

The V call is TRBV5-5, the J call TRBJ1-5; no clear D gene. The CDR3 consists of 15 residues. The germline V and J ends were trimmed by 1 base and 1 base, with 9 bases remaining between them. CDR1 and CDR2 (germline): SGHKS, YYEKEE (reference sequence). This CDR3 is CASSLREMSNQPQHF. CDR3 sequence (DNA): TGTGCCAGCAGCTTGAGAGAGATGAGCAATCAGCCCCAGCATTTT.

Many counts were recorded for this clone. This chain connects TRBV3-1 (or the pseudogene TRBV3-2) to TRBJ2-7; 8 bases are shared with TRBD1. The V gene's germline CDR1 is LGHDT and CDR2 YNNKEL (reference sequence). The CDR3 consists of 14 residues. With 4 bases clipped from V and 3 bases from J, the junction kept 5 bases outside the gene matches. CDR3 sequence reads: CASSPTTGVYEQYF. The DNA for the CDR3 is TGTGCCAGCAGCCCAACGACAGGGGTCTACGAGCAGTACTTC.

This clone has just one count. The V call is TRBV6-1, the J call TRBJ2-3, with TRBD1 identical over 11 bases. The CDR3 has 15 amino acids. The V and J ends lost 1 base and 4 bases, in that order; junction bases with no gene match: 1. Germline values: CDR1 MNHNS, CDR2 SASEGT. The CDR3 sequence: CASSEGGQGADTQYF. CDR3 DNA sequence: TGTGCCAGCAGTGAAGGGGGACAGGGGGCAGATACGCAGTATTTT.

V gene TRBV30 combines with J gene TRBJ1-1; D not certain. This CDR3 contains 11 residues. The germline CDR1 and CDR2 sequences are GTSNPN and SVGIG (reference sequence). The germline V and J ends were trimmed by 0 bases and 6 bases, with 5 bases remaining between them. Written as DNA, the CDR3 is TGTGCCTGGAGTGTACAGCCTGAAGCTTTCTTT. Its protein product is CAWSVQPEAFF.

To note about this clone: This sequence may be a read error, since a much larger clone differs from it by one base. The rearrangement joins TRBV7-3 to TRBJ2-7; 11 bases are shared with TRBD1. CDR1 SGHTA and CDR2 FQGTGA come from the germline V gene. This CDR3 spans 14 amino acids. V was clipped by 3 bases and J by 4 bases; unmatched bases: 2. In nucleotides, the CDR3 is TGTGCCAGCAGCTTGGACAGGGGGCCTTACGAGCAGTACTTC. The encoded protein is CASSLDRGPYEQYF.

J is TRBJ1-5 and V is TRBV3-1 (or the pseudogene TRBV3-2); 9 bases agree with TRBD1. Germline V gives CDR1 LGHDT, CDR2 YNNKEL (reference sequence). The CDR3 contains 14 residues. Germline trimming cut 4 bases from V and 11 bases from J; bases unmatched to any gene: 9. The CDR3 coding sequence is TGTGCCAGCAGCCCGACAGGGGGGGGTGAGTCCCAGCATTTT. Residues: CASSPTGGGESQHF.

V is TRBV30 and J is TRBJ1-2; the D gene is possibly TRBD1 (5 bases). Germline CDR1 reads GTSNPN; CDR2 reads SVGIG (reference sequence). V gave up 1 base and J gave up 3 bases, with 18 bases separating them. The CDR3 covers 16 residues. This CDR3 reads CAWSGWGEGSDYGYTF. As DNA, the CDR3 is TGTGCCTGGAGTGGTTGGGGGGAGGGTTCCGACTATGGCTACACCTTC.

The V gene is TRBV6-5, the J gene TRBJ2-3, with 9 bases that match TRBD1. Germline V gene lookup returns CDR1 MNHEY and CDR2 SVGAGI. Unmatched junction bases numbered 6, after V lost 3 bases and J lost 2 bases. The CDR3 has 16 residues. CDR3 residues: CASSYWGQGNTDTQYF. CDR3 DNA: TGTGCCAGCAGTTATTGGGGACAGGGAAACACAGATACGCAGTATTTT.

The chain employs TRBV30 and TRBJ1-6; D is unresolved. V was shortened by 3 bases and J by 11 bases, with 29 bases between the two germline ends. CDR1 and CDR2 from the germline V gene are GTSNPN and SVGIG (reference sequence). The CDR3 extends over 18 amino acids. The chain's CDR3 is CAWRARLGSNRRGTPLHF. The DNA of the CDR3 is TGTGCCTGGAGAGCCAGGCTAGGAAGTAACCGGCGGGGAACACCCCTCCACTTT.

J is TRBJ2-3 and V is TRBV7-9, with 9 bases identical to TRBD1. V trimming: 6 bases; J trimming: 6 bases; junction bases outside the gene matches: 10. CDR3 length: 15 residues. Germline-derived CDR1 and CDR2 are SEHNR and FQNEAQ (reference sequence). CDR3 sequence (DNA): TGTGCCAGCAGTCTGGGACAGGGTGCCTCCGATACGCAGTATTTT. This codes for CASSLGQGASDTQYF.

The J gene is TRBJ2-1, the V gene TRBV2, with D maybe TRBD1 (6 bases). CDR3 length equals 14 residues. V was pared by 8 bases and J by 2 bases, with 13 bases between. CDR1 SNHLY and CDR2 FYNNEI come from the germline V gene. The CDR3 DNA follows: TGTGCCAGCGGCACAGGGAATCCCTACAATGAGCAGTTCTTC. This encodes CASGTGNPYNEQFF.

Notes on this clone: No DNA is shown, since the ends of the CDR3 on it are uncertain; the CDR3 is the one TCRdb lists. V and J are TRBV6-5 and TRBJ2-2; TRBD2 was called by the table and not checked on the DNA. Inclusive of both ends, the CDR3 amounts to 16 amino acids. CDR1 and CDR2 from the germline V gene are MNHEY and SVGAGI. CDR3 loop: CASSSSRGARTGELFF.